The source of this T cell receptor beta chain is a study of OX40 agonist ivuxolimab in advanced cancers. Study summary: A diagnosis of hepatocellular carcinoma, melanoma, renal cell or head and neck cancer was present in dose-escalation patients. Patients were about 83% male with ages roughly 23 to 79, mean roughly 64. A history of anti-PD-1, anti-PD-L1 or anti-CTLA-4 therapy was acceptable, and 30% to 45% had some.

The CDR3 spans 15 residues. The V gene end was trimmed by 6 bases and the J gene end by 2 bases; junction bases not matched to a gene: 8. CDR1 and CDR2 from the germline V gene are SGHVS and FQNEAQ. Using immunoSEQ multiplex PCR, the repertoire was profiled, and TCRdb retains in-frame clones only, with some absent. The table has around 94,000 clones, around nine tenths seen once. V and J are TRBV7-8 and TRBJ2-5, with 8 bases matching TRBD1. The clonotype comes from an adult with an advanced solid tumor such as melanoma, head and neck, liver or kidney cancer. Sequencing was performed on CD4+ or CD8+ T cells sorted from blood, taken in a trial of the OX40 agonist ivuxolimab. CDR3 sequence reads: CASRTTGGRQETQYF. The CDR3 nucleotides are TGTGCCAGCAGAACTACAGGGGGGAGGCAAGAGACCCAGTACTTC.